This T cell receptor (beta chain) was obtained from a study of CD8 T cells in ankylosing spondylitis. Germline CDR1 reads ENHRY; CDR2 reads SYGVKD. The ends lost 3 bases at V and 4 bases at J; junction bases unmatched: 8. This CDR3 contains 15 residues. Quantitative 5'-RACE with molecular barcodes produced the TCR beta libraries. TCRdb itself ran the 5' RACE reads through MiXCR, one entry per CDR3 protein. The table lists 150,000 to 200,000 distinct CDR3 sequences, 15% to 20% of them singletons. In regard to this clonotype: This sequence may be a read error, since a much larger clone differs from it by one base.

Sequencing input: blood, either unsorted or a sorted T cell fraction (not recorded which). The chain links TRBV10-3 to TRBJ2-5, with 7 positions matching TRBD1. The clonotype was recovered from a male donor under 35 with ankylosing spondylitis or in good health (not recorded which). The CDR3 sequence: CAISDGQATLETQYF. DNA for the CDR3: TGTGCCATCAGTGACGGACAGGCTACCCTAGAGACCCAGTACTTC.